These T cell receptor beta chains were read from a single sample in a study of blood T cell repertoires in COVID-19. TCRdb's copy holds only in-frame clones and misses some; the assay was immunoSEQ multiplex PCR. The table includes roughly 89,000 clones, roughly 78% detected once. Sample: peripheral blood. These receptors originate from a woman aged 65 to 85 with acute or convalescent COVID-19. CDR3s include the opening cysteine and the closing phenylalanine or tryptophan. The D gene is left open where the match is weak. Expanded clones are given a class, and other clones once, few, many or no size at all.

-,TRBJ1-5,TRBV6-2/TRBV6-3,-,CASSYSLFQQPQHF,TGTGCCAGCAGTTACTCGTTGTTTCAACAGCCCCAGCATTTT
TRBD2,TRBJ2-5,TRBV7-9,-,CASSSPSIAGFAGKETQYF,TGTGCCAGCAGCTCCCCTTCGATAGCGGGGTTCGCCGGGAAAGAGACCCAGTACTTC
-,TRBJ2-2,TRBV11-1,-,CASSPQNTGELFF,TGTGCCAGCAGCCCACAGAACACCGGGGAGCTGTTTTTT
TRBD1,TRBJ1-1,TRBV6-5,once,CASSLTGVYTFF,TGTGCCAGCAGTTTAACAGGGGTTTATACTTTCTTT
-,TRBJ2-2,TRBV11-2,-,CASRISVAGELFF,TGTGCCAGCAGAATTAGCGTGGCCGGGGAGCTGTTTTTT
TRBD1,TRBJ1-2,TRBV6-6,-,CASSRSGTGNYGYTF,TGTGCCAGCAGTCGATCCGGGACAGGGAATTATGGCTACACCTTC
-,TRBJ2-1,TRBV12-3/TRBV12-4,-,CASSLREANEQFF,TGTGCCAGCAGTTTAAGGGAGGCCAATGAGCAGTTCTTC
-,TRBJ2-1,TRBV30,-,CAWMGQTYNEQFF,TGTGCCTGGATGGGACAAACCTACAATGAGCAGTTCTTC
-,TRBJ2-7,TRBV6-6,-,CASSSVGRSLYEQYF,TGTGCCAGCAGTTCGGTCGGCAGGTCGCTCTACGAGCAGTACTTC
-,TRBJ1-5,TRBV5-6,few,CASSPRGSNQPQHF,TGTGCCAGCAGCCCAAGGGGTAGCAATCAGCCCCAGCATTTT
TRBD1,TRBJ2-1,TRBV10-3,-,CAGGQEYNEQFF,TGTGCGGGGGGACAGGAATACAATGAGCAGTTCTTC
TRBD2,TRBJ2-1,TRBV18,-,CASSPTTGLAGSNEQFF,TGTGCCAGCTCACCGACGACGGGACTAGCGGGATCAAATGAGCAGTTCTTC
TRBD1,TRBJ1-1,TRBV2,-,CASMPWTGGRNTEAFF,TGTGCCAGCATGCCCTGGACAGGAGGTCGGAACACTGAAGCTTTCTTT
TRBD1,TRBJ1-5,TRBV6-4,-,CASSTGGKDNQPQHF,TGTGCCAGCAGTACAGGGGGAAAAGACAATCAGCCCCAGCATTTT
-,TRBJ2-6,TRBV5-4,-,CASTNSGANVLTF,TGTGCCAGCACCAACTCTGGGGCCAACGTCCTGACTTTC
TRBD1,TRBJ1-6,TRBV10-3,-,CAISGQGYSPLHF,TGTGCCATCAGTGGACAGGGGTATTCACCCCTCCACTTT
TRBD1,TRBJ1-2,TRBV6-4,-,CASRPQTGGTYGYTF,TGTGCCAGCAGACCCCAGACAGGGGGGACCTATGGCTACACCTTC
-,TRBJ1-1,TRBV5-4,few,CASSPGSGGGGTEAFF,TGTGCCAGCAGCCCTGGCTCGGGGGGCGGAGGCACTGAAGCTTTCTTT
TRBD2,TRBJ2-7,TRBV5-8,-,CASSTGGGTSYEQYF,TGTGCCAGCAGCACGGGGGGTGGGACTTCCTACGAGCAGTACTTC
-,TRBJ2-1,TRBV4-1,-,CASSQDFSTFVVYNEQFF,TGCGCCAGCAGCCAAGATTTTAGTACCTTTGTTGTCTACAATGAGCAGTTCTTC
-,TRBJ2-5,TRBV6-5,few,CATGSVGETQYF,TGTGCCACCGGGTCGGTAGGAGAGACCCAGTACTTC
TRBD1,TRBJ1-2,TRBV19,few,CASRRTGRGAVGYTF,TGTGCCAGTAGACGGACAGGGCGAGGGGCTGTGGGCTACACCTTC
-,TRBJ1-6,TRBV4-2,-,CASSPWRANNSPLHF,TGTGCCAGCAGCCCATGGAGGGCCAATAATTCACCCCTCCACTTT
TRBD2,TRBJ2-7,TRBV7-9,-,CASSRTSGRFSEQYF,TGTGCCAGCAGTCGGACTAGCGGGAGGTTTAGCGAGCAGTACTTC
TRBD1,TRBJ1-5,TRBV2,-,CASSGDRVQPQHF,TGTGCCAGCAGCGGAGACAGGGTTCAGCCCCAGCATTTT
-,TRBJ1-2,TRBV28,-,CASSLNTDSSYTF,TGTGCCAGCAGCCTAAATACTGACAGTAGCTACACCTTC
-,TRBJ1-1,TRBV27,once,CASSFLGRGTEAFF,TGTGCCAGCAGTTTTTTGGGAAGGGGGACTGAAGCTTTCTTT
TRBD1,TRBJ2-7,TRBV9,-,CASSSVGDSSYEQYF,TGTGCCAGCAGCTCAGTGGGGGACAGCTCCTACGAGCAGTACTTC
-,TRBJ1-5,TRBV27,-,CASRYAGPSNQPQHF,TGTGCCAGCAGGTACGCGGGGCCTTCCAATCAGCCCCAGCATTTT